This T cell receptor beta chain came from a study of T-cell reconstitution after alpha-beta-depleted transplantation in children. Unique molecular identifiers were used in preparing the TCRbeta library. MiXCR, applied by TCRdb to the PCR reads, yields one record per CDR3 protein. The table has 170,000 or so distinct CDR3 sequences, approximately 6.8% seen once. Germline CDR1 reads SGHDN; CDR2 reads FVKESK. The CDR3 contains 14 residues. The V segment lost 5 bases and the J segment 4 bases; nucleotides outside the gene matches: 8. The chain links TRBV14 to TRBJ2-7; 7 positions agree with TRBD2. Material: PBMCs from the stem cell graft donor, obtained from the stem cell graft. This clonotype originated in a human donor who donated a stem cell graft to a child with Wiskott-Aldrich syndrome. The CDR3 loop is CASSWGGSLYEQYF. CDR3 DNA sequence: TGTGCCAGCAGCTGGGGAGGGAGCCTGTACGAGCAGTACTTC.